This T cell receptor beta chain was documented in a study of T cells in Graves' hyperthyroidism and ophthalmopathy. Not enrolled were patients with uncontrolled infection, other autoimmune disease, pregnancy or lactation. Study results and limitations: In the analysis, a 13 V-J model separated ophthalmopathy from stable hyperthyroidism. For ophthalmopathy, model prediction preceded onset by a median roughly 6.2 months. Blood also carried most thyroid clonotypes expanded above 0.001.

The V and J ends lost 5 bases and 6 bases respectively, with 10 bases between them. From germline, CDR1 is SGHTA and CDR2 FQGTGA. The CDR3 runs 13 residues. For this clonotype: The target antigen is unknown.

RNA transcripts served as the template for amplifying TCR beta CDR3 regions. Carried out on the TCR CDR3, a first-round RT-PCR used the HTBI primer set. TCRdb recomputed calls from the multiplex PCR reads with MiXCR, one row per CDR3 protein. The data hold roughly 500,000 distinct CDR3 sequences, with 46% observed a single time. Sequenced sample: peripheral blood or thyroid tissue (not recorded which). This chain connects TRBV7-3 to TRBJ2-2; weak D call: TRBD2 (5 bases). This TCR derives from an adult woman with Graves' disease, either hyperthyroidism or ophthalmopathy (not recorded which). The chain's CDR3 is CASSPNSAGELFF. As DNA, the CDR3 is TGTGCCAGCAGCCCGAATAGCGCCGGGGAGCTGTTTTTT.